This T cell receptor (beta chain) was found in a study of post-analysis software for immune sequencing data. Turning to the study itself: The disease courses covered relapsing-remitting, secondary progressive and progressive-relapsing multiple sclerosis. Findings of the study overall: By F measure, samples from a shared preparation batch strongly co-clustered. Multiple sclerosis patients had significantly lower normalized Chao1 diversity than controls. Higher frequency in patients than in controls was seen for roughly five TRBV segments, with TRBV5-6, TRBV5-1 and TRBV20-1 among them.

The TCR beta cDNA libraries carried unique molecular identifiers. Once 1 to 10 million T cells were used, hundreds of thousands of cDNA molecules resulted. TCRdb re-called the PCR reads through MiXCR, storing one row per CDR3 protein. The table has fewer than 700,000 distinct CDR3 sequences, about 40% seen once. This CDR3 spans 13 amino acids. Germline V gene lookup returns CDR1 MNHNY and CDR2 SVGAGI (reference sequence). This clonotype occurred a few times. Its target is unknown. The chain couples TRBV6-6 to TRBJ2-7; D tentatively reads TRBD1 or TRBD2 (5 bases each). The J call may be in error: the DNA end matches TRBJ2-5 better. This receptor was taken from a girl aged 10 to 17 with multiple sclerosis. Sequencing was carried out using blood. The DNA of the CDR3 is TGTGCCAGCAGTCCTCCGGGGCGGGAGACCCAGTACTTC. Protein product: CASSPPGRETQYF.